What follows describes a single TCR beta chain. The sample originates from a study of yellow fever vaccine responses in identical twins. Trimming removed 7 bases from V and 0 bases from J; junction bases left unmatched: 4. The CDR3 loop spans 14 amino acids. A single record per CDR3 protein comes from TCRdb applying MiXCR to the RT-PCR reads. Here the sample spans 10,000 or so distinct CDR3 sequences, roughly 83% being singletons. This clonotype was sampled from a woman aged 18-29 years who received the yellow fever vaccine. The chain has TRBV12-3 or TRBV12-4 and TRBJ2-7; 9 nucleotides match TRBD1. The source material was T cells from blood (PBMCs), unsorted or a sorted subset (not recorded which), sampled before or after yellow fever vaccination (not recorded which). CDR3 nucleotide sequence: TGTGCCAGCACCGCGACAGGGGGCTCCTACGAGCAGTACTTC. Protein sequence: CASTATGGSYEQYF.